The 32 T cell receptor beta chains reported below all come from one sample, sequenced in a study of CD8+ T cells in alopecia areata. Sequencing templates came from extracted RNA that was reverse transcribed into cDNA. The protocol was immunoSEQ multiplex PCR, while the TCRdb copy is restricted to in-frame clones and leaves out a portion. The table shows some 120,000 clones, with around 63% occurring only once. This sample's treatment: oral pan-JAK inhibitor, 5-10 mg twice daily. The specimen was CD4+ T cells sorted from blood, collected at week 4, from a patient treated with tofacitinib. The receptors here all came from a human donor with alopecia areata.

The chain is built from TRBV11-2 and TRBJ2-2; 8 nucleotides agree with TRBD2. With 5 bases clipped from V and 6 bases from J, the junction kept 14 bases outside the gene matches. This CDR3 has 17 amino acids. Germline loops: CDR1 SGHAT, CDR2 FQNNGV. The CDR3 spells CASSPAGVRLAPGELFF. The CDR3, as DNA: TGTGCCAGCAGCCCAGCGGGAGTTAGACTAGCGCCCGGGGAGCTGTTTTTT.

The chain employs TRBV29-1 and TRBJ2-7; possibly TRBD2 for D (5 bases). Trimming left V 6 bases short and J 6 bases short, with 15 bases between. CDR1 and CDR2 (germline): SQVTM, ANQGSEA. The CDR3 extends over 12 amino acids. The CDR3, as DNA: TGCAGCGTCGAGGGCGCTAGTGGCGAGCAGTACTTC. It codes for CSVEGASGEQYF.

The chain is built from TRBV7-3 and TRBJ1-1, with D unclear. Germline values: CDR1 SGHTA, CDR2 FQGTGA. CDR3 size: 15 residues. Trimming shortened V by 0 bases and J by 5 bases, and 13 bases separated the two germline ends. CDR3 nucleotide sequence: TGTGCCAGCAGCTTAACGCCGACGGCAAGTACTGAAGCTTTCTTT. Its protein is CASSLTPTASTEAFF.

This clone has only a few counts. The V call is TRBV9, the J call TRBJ2-1; unclear D gene. The CDR3 spans 12 residues. Germline lookup yields CDR1 SGDLS and CDR2 YYNGEE. V was cut by 4 bases and J by 7 bases, with 9 bases left in between. CDR3 sequence reads: CASSTSANEQFF. The CDR3 bases are TGTGCCAGCAGCACCTCGGCAAATGAGCAGTTCTTC.

This clone came up a few times. The chain joins TRBV11-2 to TRBJ2-7, with D possibly matching TRBD2 (5 bases). Germline assignment: CDR1 SGHAT and CDR2 FQNNGV. The V gene lost 1 base and the J gene lost 2 bases, with 6 bases spanning the gap. The CDR3 consists of 13 residues. The CDR3 here is CASSLGGTYEQYF. In DNA form, the CDR3 reads TGTGCCAGCAGCTTAGGAGGGACCTACGAGCAGTACTTC. Full variable domain (missing parts from reference TRBV11-2 and TRBJ2-7): EAGVAQSPRYKIIEKRQSVAFWCNPISGHATLYWYQQILGQGPKLLIQFQNNGVVDDSQLPKDRFSAERLKGVDSTLKIQPAKLEDSAVYLCASSLGGTYEQYFGPGTRLTVT.

The CDR3, as DNA: TGTGCCAGCAGATCCGGGACTACCTACAATGAGCAGTTCTTC. Translation: CASRSGTTYNEQFF. This rearrangement joins TRBV2 to TRBJ2-1, with TRBD2 matching over 7 bases. CDR1 and CDR2 (germline): SNHLY, FYNNEI. V lost 6 bases, J lost 2 bases, and 4 bases stayed unmatched. The CDR3 length is 14 residues.

CDR3 coding DNA: TGTGCCAGCAGCCCAAGGGGCGCGGGGGAAGAGACCCAGTACTTC. Translated, it gives CASSPRGAGEETQYF. The chain is built from TRBV7-2 and TRBJ2-5; 7 positions agree with TRBD2. This CDR3 region has 15 residues. The V gene end was trimmed by 5 bases and the J gene end by 3 bases; junction bases not matched to a gene: 9. The germline V gene encodes CDR1 SGHTA and CDR2 FQGNSA.

This rearrangement joins TRBV27 to TRBJ2-2; 12 bases match TRBD2. CDR3 size: 14 residues. J gave up 6 bases and V 9 bases, and 5 bases lay outside the gene matches. CDR1 and CDR2 (germline): MNHEY, SMNVEV (reference sequence). The CDR3 coding sequence is TGTGCCAGAGCTAGCGGGAGGGCGCCCGGGGAGCTGTTTTTT. This translates into CARASGRAPGELFF.

The V and J genes are TRBV19 and TRBJ2-1, with no clear D. Germline V gives CDR1 LNHDA, CDR2 SQIVND (reference sequence). This CDR3 region has 10 residues. V was pared by 9 bases and J by 6 bases, with 6 bases between. CDR3 DNA: TGTGCCAGAAGTCTCAATGAGCAGTTCTTC. This encodes CARSLNEQFF.

The chain couples TRBV29-1 to TRBJ2-3; perhaps TRBD1 as D (5 bases). V lost 3 bases and J 4 bases, leaving 8 bases between the germline ends. The CDR3 consists of 12 residues. Per germline, CDR1 SQVTM and CDR2 ANQGSEA. The CDR3 reads CSVDWGADTQYF. The CDR3 bases are TGCAGCGTTGACTGGGGCGCAGATACGCAGTATTTT.

The CDR3 DNA is TGTGCCAGCAGCCCGAGGATTTTCCCAGATACGCAGTATTTT. Protein: CASSPRIFPDTQYF. The chain combines TRBV5-4 with TRBJ2-3; D not resolved. The CDR3 covers 14 residues. In germline, CDR1 is SGHNT, CDR2 YYREEE (reference sequence). Trimming removed 4 bases at V and 4 bases at J, with 13 bases between.

The chain is built from TRBV4-3 and TRBJ2-5; D gene unclear. V lost 5 bases to trimming and J lost 3 bases, with 10 bases between them. Per germline, CDR1 LGHNA and CDR2 YSLEER. The CDR3 consists of 13 residues. For the CDR3, the DNA is TGCGCCAGCAGCTCGAGTTCCGAAGAGACCCAGTACTTC. Protein: CASSSSSEETQYF.

This chain joins TRBV5-6 and TRBJ2-5, with D uncertain. The CDR3 loop spans 11 amino acids. V lost 4 bases and J lost 2, with 3 bases in between. Germline loops: CDR1 SGHDT, CDR2 YYEEEE. The CDR3 bases are TGTGCCAGCAGCAAACAAGAGACCCAGTACTTC. This translates into CASSKQETQYF.

The gene calls are TRBV30 and TRBJ2-5, with D possibly being TRBD1 or TRBD2 (5 bases each). This CDR3 is built from 13 residues. Trimming took off 5 bases at V and 7 bases at J, with 17 bases between the two ends. Per germline, CDR1 GTSNPN and CDR2 SVGIG (reference sequence). CDR3 protein: CAWSRDRAGTQYF. Written as DNA, the CDR3 is TGTGCCTGGTCCCGGGACCGCGCGGGGACCCAGTACTTC. Looking up the rest from reference TRBV30 and TRBJ2-5 gives the full variable domain: SQTIHQWPATLVQPVGSPLSLECTVEGTSNPNLYWYRQAAGRGLQLLFYSVGIGQISSEVPQNLSASRPQDRQFILSSKKLLLSDSGFYLCAWSRDRAGTQYFGPGTRLLVL.

The rearrangement joins TRBV30 to TRBJ1-1; possible D gene TRBD1, 5 bases. This CDR3 is 13 amino acids long. Between the trimmed V and J ends, which lost 4 bases and 10 bases, there was a span of 19 bases. Germline lookup yields CDR1 GTSNPN and CDR2 SVGIG (reference sequence). DNA of the CDR3: TGTGCCTGGATCGATGATAGGGGTCTTGGAGCTTTCTTT. Protein: CAWIDDRGLGAFF.

The chain uses TRBV9 and TRBJ2-2; no definite D call. There are 14 residues in the CDR3. CDR1 is SGDLS, CDR2 YYNGEE, per germline. Trimming pared 1 base from V and 0 bases from J, leaving 4 bases between. CDR3 sequence reads: CASSVRTNTGELFF. The CDR3 DNA sequence: TGTGCCAGCAGCGTAAGAACGAACACCGGGGAGCTGTTTTTT.

The genes are TRBV5-4 and TRBJ2-2, with 7 bases that match TRBD1. In germline, CDR1 is SGHNT, CDR2 YYREEE (reference sequence). Unmatched junction bases numbered 5, after V lost 3 bases and J lost 6 bases. The CDR3 is 14 amino acids. CDR3 in amino acids: CASSSPTGAGELFF. The CDR3 DNA sequence: TGTGCCAGCAGCTCCCCTACAGGGGCCGGGGAGCTGTTTTTT.

This clone showed up just once. The V and J genes are TRBV2 and TRBJ2-2, with a tentative D call TRBD1 (7 bases). CDR3 size: 16 residues. Trimming shortened V by 3 bases and J by 4 bases, and 15 bases separated the two germline ends. Germline V lookup: CDR1 SNHLY, CDR2 FYNNEI. The CDR3, as DNA: TGTGCCAGCAGTGACTTGACAGGGCGGGGCACCGGGGAGCTGTTTTTT. Its translation is CASSDLTGRGTGELFF.

This clone has more than one count but fewer than ten. The V and J genes are TRBV25-1 and TRBJ1-5; D is unclear. The CDR3 sequence is 12 residues long. V was trimmed by 5 bases and J by 0 bases, leaving 2 bases between them. Germline V gene sequence: CDR1 MGHDK, CDR2 SYGVNS. CDR3 protein: CASSYSNQPQHF. Written as DNA, the CDR3 is TGTGCCAGCAGTTATAGCAATCAGCCCCAGCATTTT.

This chain joins TRBV6-6 and TRBJ2-2; D ambiguous. Germline V CDR1 and CDR2: MNHNY, SVGAGI (reference sequence). The V and J ends lost 0 bases and 4 bases respectively, with 3 bases between them. The CDR3 loop spans 13 amino acids. CDR3: CASSYSGTGELFF. The CDR3 coding sequence is TGTGCCAGCAGTTACTCTGGCACCGGGGAGCTGTTTTTT.

V usage is TRBV30 and J usage is TRBJ2-5; D is ambiguous. The CDR3 runs 12 residues. The V end lost 0 bases, the J end lost 3 bases, and 5 bases lay between the germline ends. Germline CDR1 GTSNPN, CDR2 SVGIG (reference sequence). In DNA, the CDR3 is TGTGCCTGGAGTGTGACGGAAGAGACCCAGTACTTC. Its protein is CAWSVTEETQYF. Together with reference TRBV30 and TRBJ2-5, the CDR3 gives the full variable domain: SQTIHQWPATLVQPVGSPLSLECTVEGTSNPNLYWYRQAAGRGLQLLFYSVGIGQISSEVPQNLSASRPQDRQFILSSKKLLLSDSGFYLCAWSVTEETQYFGPGTRLLVL.

The chain couples TRBV4-2 to TRBJ2-2, with TRBD2 identical over 11 bases. The CDR3 consists of 21 residues. CDR1 is LGHNA, CDR2 YNFKEQ, per germline. The ends lost 1 base at V and 2 bases at J; junction bases unmatched: 15. CDR3 nucleotides: TGTGCCAGCAGCCAAGTAGACCCCAGACTAGCGGGGAACCGAAACACCGGGGAGCTGTTTTTT. Protein product: CASSQVDPRLAGNRNTGELFF.

The J gene is TRBJ2-7, the V gene TRBV9; D gene ambiguous. CDR1 is SGDLS and CDR2 is YYNGEE in the germline V gene. The CDR3 extends over 16 amino acids. V was pared by 2 bases and J by 0 bases, with 15 bases between. CDR3 DNA: TGTGCCAGCAGCGTTATGGCTGGAGTTGACTCCTACGAGCAGTACTTC. Translation: CASSVMAGVDSYEQYF.

J is TRBJ1-1 and V is TRBV18; no clear D. Looked up from germline, CDR1 is KGHSH and CDR2 is LQKENI. Trimming took 6 bases from V and 4 from J, leaving 12 bases between them. The length of the CDR3 is 13 residues. The CDR3 region is CASSTLRGTEAFF. The CDR3 nucleotides are TGTGCCAGCTCCACCCTACGGGGCACTGAAGCTTTCTTT. Using reference TRBV18 and TRBJ1-1 for the parts outside the CDR3, the full variable domain is NAGVMQNPRHLVRRRGQEARLRCSPMKGHSHVYWYRQLPEEGLKFMVYLQKENIIDESGMPKERFSAEFPKEGPSILRIQQVVRGDSAAYFCASSTLRGTEAFFGQGTRLTVV.

This chain uses TRBV25-1 with TRBJ2-5; D gene uncertain. The CDR3 contains 10 residues. Trimming removed 5 bases from V and 5 bases from J, with 3 bases in between. Per germline, CDR1 MGHDK and CDR2 SYGVNS. This CDR3 reads CASSRETQYF. The CDR3 DNA is TGTGCCAGCAGTAGGGAGACCCAGTACTTC.

The V gene is TRBV14, the J gene TRBJ2-3; D call uncertain. The V end was cut by 4 bases, the J end by 7 bases, with 12 bases between. CDR1 and CDR2 (germline): SGHDN, FVKESK. The CDR3 runs to 13 residues. The CDR3 here is CASSPPRRNTQYF. CDR3 bases: TGTGCCAGCAGCCCCCCCAGAAGGAATACGCAGTATTTT.

This chain links TRBV19 with TRBJ1-2; D unresolved. The CDR3 runs to 14 residues. CDR1 LNHDA and CDR2 SQIVND come from the germline V gene (reference sequence). V lost 4 bases and J 3 bases, leaving 12 bases between the germline ends. The CDR3 nucleotides are TGTGCCAGTAGTACATCTCGGACGGACTATGGCTACACCTTC. Its translation is CASSTSRTDYGYTF.

CDR3 protein: CASSLSGPTYEQYF. The CDR3 coding sequence is TGTGCCAGCAGCTTGAGCGGTCCTACCTACGAGCAGTACTTC. This chain links TRBV7-2 with TRBJ2-7, with D perhaps matching TRBD2 (5 bases). This CDR3 has 14 amino acids. The ends were cut back, 3 bases at V and 2 bases at J, with 11 bases in the middle. Germline V lookup: CDR1 SGHTA, CDR2 FQGNSA.

The CDR3 sequence is CASSFTGGSEQYF. The CDR3 DNA reads TGTGCCAGCAGTTTCACAGGCGGGAGCGAGCAGTACTTC. The chain recombines TRBV27 with TRBJ2-7, with 7 bases identical to TRBD2. The CDR3 contains 13 residues. The germline gives CDR1 MNHEY, CDR2 SMNVEV (reference sequence). The trim removed 3 bases at V and 6 bases at J, leaving 5 bases unmatched.

The chain has TRBV5-1 and TRBJ1-5; no definite D call. This CDR3 has 14 amino acids. Germline V gives CDR1 SGHRS, CDR2 YFSETQ. Trimming removed 0 bases at V and 4 bases at J, with 8 bases between. This CDR3 is CASSLGPENQPQHF. CDR3 nucleotide sequence: TGCGCCAGCAGCTTGGGTCCGGAGAATCAGCCCCAGCATTTT. The full variable domain, completed using reference TRBV5-1 and TRBJ1-5, is KAGVTQTPRYLIKTRGQQVTLSCSPISGHRSVSWYQQTPGQGLQFLFEYFSETQRNKGNFPGRFSGRQFSNSRSEMNVSTLELGDSALYLCASSLGPENQPQHFGDGTRLSIL.

The chain carries TRBV2 and TRBJ1-2; D unclear. The germline V and J ends were trimmed by 3 bases and 3 bases, with 5 bases remaining between them. Per germline, CDR1 SNHLY and CDR2 FYNNEI. CDR3 length: 12 amino acids. The CDR3 sequence is CASSDIYYGYTF. In DNA form, the CDR3 reads TGTGCCAGCAGTGACATCTACTATGGCTACACCTTC.

The V and J genes are TRBV28 and TRBJ2-7, with a weak D call TRBD2 (5 bases). Trimming shortened V by 8 bases and J by 4 bases, and 15 bases separated the two germline ends. This CDR3 is built from 13 residues. Germline values: CDR1 MDHEN, CDR2 SYDVKM. The DNA for the CDR3 is TGTGCCAGCGTCAAGGCGGGTCGTTACGAGCAGTACTTC. Amino acid sequence: CASVKAGRYEQYF.